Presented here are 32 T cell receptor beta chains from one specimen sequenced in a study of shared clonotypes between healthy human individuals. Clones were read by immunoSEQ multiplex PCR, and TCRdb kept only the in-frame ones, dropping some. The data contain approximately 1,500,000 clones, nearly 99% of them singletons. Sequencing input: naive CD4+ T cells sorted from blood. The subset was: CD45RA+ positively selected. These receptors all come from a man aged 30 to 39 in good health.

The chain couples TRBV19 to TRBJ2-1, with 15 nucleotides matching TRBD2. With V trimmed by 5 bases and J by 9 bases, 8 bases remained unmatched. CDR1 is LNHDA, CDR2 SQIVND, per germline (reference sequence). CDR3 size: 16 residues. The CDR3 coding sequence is TGTGCCAGTAGTCCGTGGACTAGCGGGAGGGGCGGTGAGCAGTTCTTC. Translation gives CASSPWTSGRGGEQFF. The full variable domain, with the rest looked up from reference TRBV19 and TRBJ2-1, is DGGITQSPKYLFRKEGQNVTLSCEQNLNHDAMYWYRQDPGQGLRLIYYSQIVNDFQKGDIAEGYSVSREKKESFPLTVTSAQKNPTAFYLCASSPWTSGRGGEQFFGPGTRLTVL.

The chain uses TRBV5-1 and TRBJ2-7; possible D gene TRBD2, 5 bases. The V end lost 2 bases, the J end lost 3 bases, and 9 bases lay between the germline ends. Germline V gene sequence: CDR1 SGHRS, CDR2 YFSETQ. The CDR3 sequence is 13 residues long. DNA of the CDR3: TGCGCCAGCAGCTTCGACGGGGTCTACGAGCAGTACTTC. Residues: CASSFDGVYEQYF.

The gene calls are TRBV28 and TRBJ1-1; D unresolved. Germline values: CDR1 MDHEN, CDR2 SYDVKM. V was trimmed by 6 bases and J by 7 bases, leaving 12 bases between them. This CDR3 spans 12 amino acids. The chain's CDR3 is CASRIGFLEAFF. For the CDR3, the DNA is TGTGCCAGCAGGATTGGGTTTCTTGAAGCTTTCTTT.

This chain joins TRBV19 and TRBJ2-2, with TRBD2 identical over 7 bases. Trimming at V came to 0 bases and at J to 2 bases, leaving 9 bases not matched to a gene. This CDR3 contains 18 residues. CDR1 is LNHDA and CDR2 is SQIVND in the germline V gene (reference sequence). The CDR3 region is CASSIDRRGGSNTGELFF. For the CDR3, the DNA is TGTGCCAGTAGTATAGATAGGCGAGGCGGGAGCAACACCGGGGAGCTGTTTTTT. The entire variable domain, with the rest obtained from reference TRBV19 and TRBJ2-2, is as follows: DGGITQSPKYLFRKEGQNVTLSCEQNLNHDAMYWYRQDPGQGLRLIYYSQIVNDFQKGDIAEGYSVSREKKESFPLTVTSAQKNPTAFYLCASSIDRRGGSNTGELFFGEGSRLTVL.

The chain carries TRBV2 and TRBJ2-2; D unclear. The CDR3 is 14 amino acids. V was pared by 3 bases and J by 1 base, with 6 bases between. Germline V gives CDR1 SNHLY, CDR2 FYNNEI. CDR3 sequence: CASSEIRNTGELFF. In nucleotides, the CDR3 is TGTGCCAGCAGTGAGATTAGGAACACCGGGGAGCTGTTTTTT.

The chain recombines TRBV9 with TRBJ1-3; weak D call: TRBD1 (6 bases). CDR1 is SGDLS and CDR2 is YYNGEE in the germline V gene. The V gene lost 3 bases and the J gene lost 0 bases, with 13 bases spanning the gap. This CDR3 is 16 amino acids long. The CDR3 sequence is CASSATRTDSGNTIYF. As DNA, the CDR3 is TGTGCCAGCAGCGCCACGCGGACAGACTCTGGAAACACCATATATTTT.

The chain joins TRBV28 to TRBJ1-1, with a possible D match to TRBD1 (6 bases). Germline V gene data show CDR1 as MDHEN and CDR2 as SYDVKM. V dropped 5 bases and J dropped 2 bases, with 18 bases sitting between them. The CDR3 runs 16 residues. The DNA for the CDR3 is TGTGCCAGCAGTCCACTAATTACAGGGAGCAACACTGAAGCTTTCTTT. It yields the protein CASSPLITGSNTEAFF.

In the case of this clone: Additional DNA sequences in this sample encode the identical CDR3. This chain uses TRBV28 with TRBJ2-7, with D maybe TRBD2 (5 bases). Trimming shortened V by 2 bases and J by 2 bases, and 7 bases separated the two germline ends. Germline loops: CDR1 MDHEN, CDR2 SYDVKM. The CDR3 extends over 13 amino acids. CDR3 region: CASSLAGAYEQYF. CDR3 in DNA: TGTGCCAGCAGTTTAGCCGGGGCCTACGAGCAGTACTTC.

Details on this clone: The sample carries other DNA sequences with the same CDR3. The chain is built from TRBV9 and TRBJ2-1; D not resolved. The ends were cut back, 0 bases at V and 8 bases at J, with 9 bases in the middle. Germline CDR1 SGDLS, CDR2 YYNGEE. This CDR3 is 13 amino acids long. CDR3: CASSVVLYDEQFF. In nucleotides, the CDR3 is TGTGCCAGCAGCGTAGTACTTTATGATGAGCAGTTCTTC.

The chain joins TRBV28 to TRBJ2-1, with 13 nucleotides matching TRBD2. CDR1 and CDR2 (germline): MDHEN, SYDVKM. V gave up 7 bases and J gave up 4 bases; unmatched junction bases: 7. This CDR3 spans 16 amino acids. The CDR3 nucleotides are TGTGCCAGCACCTTACTAGCGGGAGGGGGGTACAATGAGCAGTTCTTC. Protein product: CASTLLAGGGYNEQFF.

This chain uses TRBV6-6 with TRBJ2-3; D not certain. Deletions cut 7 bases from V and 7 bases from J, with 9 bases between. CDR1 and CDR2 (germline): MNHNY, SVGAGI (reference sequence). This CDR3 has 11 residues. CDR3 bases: TGTGCCAGCATAAGGGCAAATACGCAGTATTTT. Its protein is CASIRANTQYF.

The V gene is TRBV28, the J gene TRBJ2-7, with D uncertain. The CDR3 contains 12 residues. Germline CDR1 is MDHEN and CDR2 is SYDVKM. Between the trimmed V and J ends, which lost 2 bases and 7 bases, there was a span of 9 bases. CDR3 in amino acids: CASSLHPQEQYF. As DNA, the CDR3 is TGTGCCAGCAGTTTACACCCTCAGGAGCAGTACTTC.

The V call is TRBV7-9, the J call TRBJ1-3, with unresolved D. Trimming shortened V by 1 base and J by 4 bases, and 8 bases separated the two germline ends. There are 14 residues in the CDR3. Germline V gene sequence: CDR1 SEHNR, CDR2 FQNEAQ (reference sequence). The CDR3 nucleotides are TGTGCCAGCAGCTTAGACCAAAAGGGAAACACCATATATTTT. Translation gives CASSLDQKGNTIYF.

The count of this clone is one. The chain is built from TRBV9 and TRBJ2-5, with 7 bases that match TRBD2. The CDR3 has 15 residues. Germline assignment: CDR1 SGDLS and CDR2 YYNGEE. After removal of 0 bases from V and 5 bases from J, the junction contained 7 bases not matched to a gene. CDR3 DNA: TGTGCCAGCAGCGTAGATGCGGGAGTGGGGGAGACCCAGTACTTC. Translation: CASSVDAGVGETQYF.

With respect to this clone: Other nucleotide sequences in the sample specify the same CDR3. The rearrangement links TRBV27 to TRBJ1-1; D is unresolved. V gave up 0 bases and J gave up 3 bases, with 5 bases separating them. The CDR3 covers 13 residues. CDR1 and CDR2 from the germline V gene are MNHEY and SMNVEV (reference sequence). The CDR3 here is CASSLSRDTEAFF. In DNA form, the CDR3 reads TGTGCCAGCAGTTTATCGCGGGACACTGAAGCTTTCTTT.

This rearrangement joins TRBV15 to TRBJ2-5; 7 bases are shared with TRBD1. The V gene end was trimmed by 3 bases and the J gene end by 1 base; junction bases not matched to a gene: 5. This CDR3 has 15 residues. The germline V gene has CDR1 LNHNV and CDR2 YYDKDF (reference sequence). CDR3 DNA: TGTGCCACCAGCAGGCACAGGGGATCCCAAGAGACCCAGTACTTC. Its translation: CATSRHRGSQETQYF.

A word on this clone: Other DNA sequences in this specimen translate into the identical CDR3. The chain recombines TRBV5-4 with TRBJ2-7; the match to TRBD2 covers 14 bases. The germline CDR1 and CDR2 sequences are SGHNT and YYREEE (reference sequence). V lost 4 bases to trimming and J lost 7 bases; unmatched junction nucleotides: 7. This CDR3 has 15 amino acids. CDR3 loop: CASSLGLAGVSEQYF. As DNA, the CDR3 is TGTGCCAGCAGCCTGGGACTAGCGGGAGTATCGGAGCAGTACTTC.

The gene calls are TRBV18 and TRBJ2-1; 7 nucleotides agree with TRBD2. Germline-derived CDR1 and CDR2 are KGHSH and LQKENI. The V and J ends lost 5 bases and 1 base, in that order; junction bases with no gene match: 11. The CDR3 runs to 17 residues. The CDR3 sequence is CASSTSVLAASYNEQFF. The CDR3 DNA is TGTGCCAGCTCAACGTCAGTCCTAGCGGCTTCCTACAATGAGCAGTTCTTC.

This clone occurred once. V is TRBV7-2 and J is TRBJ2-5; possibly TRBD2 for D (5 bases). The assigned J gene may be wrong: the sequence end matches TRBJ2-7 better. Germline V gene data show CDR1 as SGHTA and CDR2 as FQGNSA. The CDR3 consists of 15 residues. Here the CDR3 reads CASSSKRSGSYEQYF. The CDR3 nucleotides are TGTGCCAGCAGCTCAAAACGGAGCGGATCCTACGAGCAGTACTTC.

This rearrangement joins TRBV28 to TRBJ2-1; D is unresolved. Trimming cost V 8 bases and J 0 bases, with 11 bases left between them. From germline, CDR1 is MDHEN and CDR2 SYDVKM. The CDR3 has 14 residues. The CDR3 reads CASLTENSYNEQFF. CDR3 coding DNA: TGTGCCAGCCTAACTGAAAACTCCTACAATGAGCAGTTCTTC.

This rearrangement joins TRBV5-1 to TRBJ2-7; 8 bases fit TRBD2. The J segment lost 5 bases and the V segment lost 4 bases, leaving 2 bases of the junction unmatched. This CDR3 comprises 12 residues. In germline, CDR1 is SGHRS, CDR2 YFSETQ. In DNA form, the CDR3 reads TGCGCCAGCAGCCGGGAGGGGCACGAGCAGTACTTC. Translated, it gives CASSREGHEQYF.

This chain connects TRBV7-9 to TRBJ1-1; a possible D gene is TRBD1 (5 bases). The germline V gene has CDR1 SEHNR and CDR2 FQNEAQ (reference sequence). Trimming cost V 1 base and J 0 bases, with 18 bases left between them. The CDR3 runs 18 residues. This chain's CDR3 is CASSLGRGREWVNTEAFF. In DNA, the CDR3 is TGTGCCAGCAGCTTAGGGAGGGGCAGGGAATGGGTGAACACTGAAGCTTTCTTT. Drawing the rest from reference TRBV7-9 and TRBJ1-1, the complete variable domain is DTGVSQNPRHKITKRGQNVTFRCDPISEHNRLYWYRQTLGQGPEFLTYFQNEAQLEKSRLLSDRFSAERPKGSFSTLEIQRTEQGDSAMYLCASSLGRGREWVNTEAFFGQGTRLTVV.

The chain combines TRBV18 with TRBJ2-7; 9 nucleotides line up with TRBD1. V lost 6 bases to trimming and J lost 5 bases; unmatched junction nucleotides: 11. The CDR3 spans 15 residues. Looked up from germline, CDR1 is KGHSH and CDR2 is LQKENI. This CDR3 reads CASSLPGTGSDEQYF. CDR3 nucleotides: TGTGCCAGCTCCCTTCCCGGGACAGGGAGCGACGAGCAGTACTTC.

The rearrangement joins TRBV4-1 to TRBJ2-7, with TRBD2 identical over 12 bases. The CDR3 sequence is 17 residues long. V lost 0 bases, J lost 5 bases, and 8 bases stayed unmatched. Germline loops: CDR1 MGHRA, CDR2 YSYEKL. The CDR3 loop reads CASSQDSATSGRHEQYF. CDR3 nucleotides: TGCGCCAGCAGCCAAGATAGTGCGACTAGCGGGAGACACGAGCAGTACTTC.

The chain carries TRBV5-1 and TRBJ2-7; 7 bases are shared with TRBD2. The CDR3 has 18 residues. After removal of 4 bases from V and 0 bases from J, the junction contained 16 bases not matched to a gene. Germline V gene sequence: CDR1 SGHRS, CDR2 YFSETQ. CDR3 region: CASSPTWGGGSSSYEQYF. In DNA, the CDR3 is TGCGCCAGCAGCCCGACCTGGGGGGGAGGATCGAGCTCCTACGAGCAGTACTTC. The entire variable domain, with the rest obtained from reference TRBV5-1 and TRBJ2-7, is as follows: KAGVTQTPRYLIKTRGQQVTLSCSPISGHRSVSWYQQTPGQGLQFLFEYFSETQRNKGNFPGRFSGRQFSNSRSEMNVSTLELGDSALYLCASSPTWGGGSSSYEQYFGPGTRLTVT.

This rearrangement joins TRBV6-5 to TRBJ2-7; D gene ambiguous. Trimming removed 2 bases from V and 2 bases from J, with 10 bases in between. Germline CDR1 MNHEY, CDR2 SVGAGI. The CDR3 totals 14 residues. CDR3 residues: CASSYTGSAYEQYF. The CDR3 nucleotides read TGTGCCAGCAGTTACACCGGGTCCGCCTACGAGCAGTACTTC.

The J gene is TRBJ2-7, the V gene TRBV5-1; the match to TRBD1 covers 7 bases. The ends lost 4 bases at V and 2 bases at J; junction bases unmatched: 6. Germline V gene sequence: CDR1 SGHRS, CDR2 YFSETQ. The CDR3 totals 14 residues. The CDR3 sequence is CASSTVQGAYEQYF. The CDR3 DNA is TGCGCCAGCAGCACAGTTCAGGGGGCCTACGAGCAGTACTTC. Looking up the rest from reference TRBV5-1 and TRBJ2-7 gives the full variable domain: KAGVTQTPRYLIKTRGQQVTLSCSPISGHRSVSWYQQTPGQGLQFLFEYFSETQRNKGNFPGRFSGRQFSNSRSEMNVSTLELGDSALYLCASSTVQGAYEQYFGPGTRLTVT.

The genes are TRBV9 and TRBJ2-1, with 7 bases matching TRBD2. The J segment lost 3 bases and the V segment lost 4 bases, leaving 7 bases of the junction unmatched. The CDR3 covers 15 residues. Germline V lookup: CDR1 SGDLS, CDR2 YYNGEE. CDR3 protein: CASSPSGNNYNEQFF. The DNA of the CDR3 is TGTGCCAGCAGCCCCAGCGGGAACAACTACAATGAGCAGTTCTTC.

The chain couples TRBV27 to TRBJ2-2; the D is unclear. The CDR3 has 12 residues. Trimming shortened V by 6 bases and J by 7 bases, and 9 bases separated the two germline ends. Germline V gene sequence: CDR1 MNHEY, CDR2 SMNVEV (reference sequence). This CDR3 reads CASRKEFGELFF. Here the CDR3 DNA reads TGTGCCAGCAGAAAAGAATTCGGGGAGCTGTTTTTT.

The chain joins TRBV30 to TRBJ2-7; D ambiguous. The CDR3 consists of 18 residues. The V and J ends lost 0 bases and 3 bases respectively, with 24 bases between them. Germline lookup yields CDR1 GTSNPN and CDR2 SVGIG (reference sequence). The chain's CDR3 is CAWSVRPNTYRSNYEQYF. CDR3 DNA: TGTGCCTGGAGTGTACGGCCGAATACTTACCGATCAAACTACGAGCAGTACTTC.

This chain's CDR3 is CASSLGGRPGLANYGYTF. In nucleotides, the CDR3 is TGTGCCAGCAGCTTAGGGGGTCGGCCTGGATTAGCTAACTATGGCTACACCTTC. The J gene is TRBJ1-2, the V gene TRBV7-6; unclear D gene. Trimming removed 1 base at V and 0 bases at J, with 18 bases between. The germline V gene encodes CDR1 SGHVS and CDR2 FNYEAQ. The CDR3 is made up of 18 amino acids.

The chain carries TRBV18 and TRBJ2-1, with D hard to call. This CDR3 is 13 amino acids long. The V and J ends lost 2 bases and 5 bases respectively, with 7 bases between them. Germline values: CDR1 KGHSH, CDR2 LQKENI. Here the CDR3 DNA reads TGTGCCAGCTCACCATCCAGAAACAATGAGCAGTTCTTC. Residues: CASSPSRNNEQFF. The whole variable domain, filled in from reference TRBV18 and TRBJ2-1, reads NAGVMQNPRHLVRRRGQEARLRCSPMKGHSHVYWYRQLPEEGLKFMVYLQKENIIDESGMPKERFSAEFPKEGPSILRIQQVVRGDSAAYFCASSPSRNNEQFFGPGTRLTVL.